These T cell receptor beta chains were read from a single sample in a study of T cells in Graves' hyperthyroidism and ophthalmopathy. TCRdb used MiXCR to reprocess the multiplex PCR reads, holding one entry per CDR3 protein. The sample has around 300,000 distinct CDR3 sequences, 13% to 15% seen once. Sequencing was done on a sample of blood. The receptors shown here come from a woman aged 45-59 years with Graves' hyperthyroidism that later progressed to Graves' ophthalmopathy. The CDR3 runs from the conserved cysteine through the conserved F or W. D genes are given only for firm matches.

- | TRBJ2-1 | TRBV30 | CAWSLRGRGGGSYNEQFF
- | TRBJ1-5 | TRBV20-1 | CSFQGPNQPQHF
- | TRBJ1-4 | TRBV7-9 | CASSLNDFIYREEKLFF
TRBD2 | TRBJ2-1 | TRBV7-9 | CASSWGELGDYRHNEQFF
- | TRBJ1-4 | TRBV30 | CAWSGGSVSGGEKLFF
TRBD1 | TRBJ2-5 | TRBV29-1 | CSGGQGKETQYF
- | TRBJ2-7 | TRBV24-1 | CATRENSRAGTYGEQYF
- | TRBJ1-1 | TRBV29-1 | CSVEVVSADIEAFF
TRBD1 | TRBJ1-5 | TRBV20-1 | CSAIGTGGGQPQHF
TRBD1 | TRBJ1-1 | TRBV7-2 | CASSLVYRGNTEAFF
- | TRBJ2-7 | TRBV18 | CASSPSAGGSYEQYF
- | TRBJ2-1 | TRBV11-2 | CASSLAGDEQFF
- | TRBJ1-4 | TRBV6-1 | CASRGMGGLNEKLFF
- | TRBJ1-1 | TRBV27 | CASSFGQPRGAFF
- | TRBJ1-1 | TRBV19 | CASSPRPGKNTEAFF
- | TRBJ2-7 | TRBV6-1 | CASSPERQVDYEQYF
- | TRBJ1-2 | TRBV28 | CASSSGGQGINYGYTF
- | TRBJ1-5 | TRBV10-3 | CALGDFGPQHF
- | TRBJ1-1 | TRBV11-2 | CASSPPRAGHTEAFF
- | TRBJ1-4 | TRBV20-1 | CSARGTEAPREKLFF
- | TRBJ2-7 | TRBV10-3 | CAISGLQTYEQYF
- | TRBJ2-3 | TRBV5-1 | CASKDGSSTDTQYF
- | TRBJ1-5 | TRBV10-3 | CAIGWAANQPQHF
TRBD1 | TRBJ1-5 | TRBV5-6 | CASSYTGVSNQPQHF
TRBD1 | TRBJ2-5 | TRBV30 | CAWTQGAQETQYF
TRBD1 | TRBJ1-2 | TRBV28 | CASSQQTGGGINYGYTF
- | TRBJ1-2 | TRBV5-1 | CASSLGSLYGYTF
TRBD1 | TRBJ2-5 | TRBV5-1 | CASSRTGGRIQETQYF
- | TRBJ2-1 | TRBV24-1 | CATSDFRARGYNEQFF
- | TRBJ2-2 | TRBV28 | CASRSGASGELFF
- | TRBJ2-2 | TRBV3-1 | CASSQRFSQAGELFF
- | TRBJ1-5 | TRBV6-1 | CASLEQGKTQPQHF
- | TRBJ2-1 | TRBV7-3 | CASSPNYRSSRSDSYNEQFF
TRBD1 | TRBJ1-6 | TRBV5-1 | CASSPDRANSPLHF
TRBD1 | TRBJ2-2 | TRBV7-9 | CASSQTAGGLGELFF
TRBD2 | TRBJ2-1 | TRBV4-1 | CASSPGLAGVRYNEQFF
TRBD1 | TRBJ1-3 | TRBV19 | CASTAGQGPLSSGNTIYF
- | TRBJ1-6 | TRBV29-1 | CSVRTTAASPLHF
- | TRBJ2-5 | TRBV7-4 | CASTKPGGQETQYF
TRBD1 | TRBJ2-2 | TRBV18 | CASSLQGVGTGELFF
- | TRBJ2-3 | TRBV6-1 | CASSPLGQLPTPHTQYF
TRBD1 | TRBJ2-3 | TRBV5-4 | CASSSLSGQGAGDTQYF
- | TRBJ2-5 | TRBV19 | CASSIVGRAYQETQYF
- | TRBJ2-7 | TRBV6-1 | CASIQKGIRGTYEQYF
- | TRBJ1-3 | TRBV10-3 | CAISGAGKNTIYF
TRBD1 | TRBJ1-1 | TRBV6-1 | CASSFGDRGPRRTEAFF
- | TRBJ1-4 | TRBV30 | CAFQGEKLFF
- | TRBJ2-1 | TRBV7-8 | CASSLAGRSYNEQFF
- | TRBJ2-5 | TRBV4-1 | CASNLNLGETQYF
- | TRBJ2-5 | TRBV7-9 | CASSLEVGTGAQYF
- | TRBJ1-2 | TRBV10-1 | CASSESGSESYTF
- | TRBJ1-2 | TRBV20-1 | CSARGGVKIGYTF
TRBD1 | TRBJ2-7 | TRBV29-1 | CSVSGTGGDEQYF
- | TRBJ1-1 | TRBV28 | CASSSPGSQGTEAFF
- | TRBJ2-7 | TRBV20-1 | CSAQKTGAYEQYF